The sequence of this T cell receptor (beta chain) was determined in a study of blood T cell repertoires in COVID-19. On the study more broadly: COVID-19 samples collected from the United States, Italy and Spain covered acute and convalescent phases.

The germline V gene encodes CDR1 MDHEN and CDR2 SYDVKM. Trimming took off 1 base at V and 10 bases at J, with 14 bases between the two ends. The CDR3 is 15 amino acids. Clones were sequenced by immunoSEQ multiplex PCR, and TCRdb holds only the in-frame ones, with some missing. The sample yields hundreds of thousands of clones, over 75% seen once. The source material was PBMCs or T cells enriched from blood (not recorded which). The chain combines TRBV28 with TRBJ1-6; D unresolved. The clonotype originates from a man aged 30 to 45 who had recovered from COVID-19. The CDR3 loop is CASSLFRGKGSPLHF. As DNA, the CDR3 is TGTGCCAGCAGTTTATTTCGGGGAAAGGGCTCACCCCTCCACTTT.